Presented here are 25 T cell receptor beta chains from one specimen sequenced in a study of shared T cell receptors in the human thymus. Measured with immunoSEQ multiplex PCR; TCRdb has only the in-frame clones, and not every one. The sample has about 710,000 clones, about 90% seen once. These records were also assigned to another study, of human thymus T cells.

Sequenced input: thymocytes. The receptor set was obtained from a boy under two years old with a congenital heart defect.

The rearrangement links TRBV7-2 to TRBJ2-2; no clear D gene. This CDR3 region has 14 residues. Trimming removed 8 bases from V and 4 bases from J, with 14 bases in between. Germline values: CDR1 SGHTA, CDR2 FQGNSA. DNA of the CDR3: TGTGCCAGCCACGAGTTGTTGTTCACCGGGGAGCTGTTTTTT. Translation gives CASHELLFTGELFF.

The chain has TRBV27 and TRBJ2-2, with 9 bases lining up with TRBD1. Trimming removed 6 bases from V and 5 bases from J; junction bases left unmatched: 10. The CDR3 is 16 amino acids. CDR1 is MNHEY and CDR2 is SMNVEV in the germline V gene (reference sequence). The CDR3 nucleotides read TGTGCCAGCAGACCGGGACAGGGTAGGGAGACCGGGGAGCTGTTTTTT. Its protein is CASRPGQGRETGELFF.

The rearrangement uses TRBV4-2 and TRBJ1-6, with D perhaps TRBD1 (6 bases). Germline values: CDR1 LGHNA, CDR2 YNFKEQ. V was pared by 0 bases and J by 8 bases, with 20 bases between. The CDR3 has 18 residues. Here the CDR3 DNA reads TGTGCCAGCAGCCAAGAGGAACACTCGGGACATCCAGATTCACCCCTCCACTTT. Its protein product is CASSQEEHSGHPDSPLHF.

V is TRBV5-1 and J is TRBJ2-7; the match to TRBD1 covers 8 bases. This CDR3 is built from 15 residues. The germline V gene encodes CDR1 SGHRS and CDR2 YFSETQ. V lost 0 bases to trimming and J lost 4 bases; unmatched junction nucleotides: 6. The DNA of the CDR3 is TGCGCCAGCAGCTTGGGGACAGGGAAAAGTTACGAGCAGTACTTC. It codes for CASSLGTGKSYEQYF.

CDR3 coding DNA: TGTGCCAGCAGTGAGGGCGACAGGCCCGGCGACCACGAGCAGTACTTC. The encoded protein is CASSEGDRPGDHEQYF. The chain has TRBV25-1 and TRBJ2-7; a possible D gene is TRBD1 (6 bases). Trimming pared 3 bases from V and 5 bases from J, leaving 20 bases between. Germline CDR1 is MGHDK and CDR2 is SYGVNS. CDR3 size: 16 residues.

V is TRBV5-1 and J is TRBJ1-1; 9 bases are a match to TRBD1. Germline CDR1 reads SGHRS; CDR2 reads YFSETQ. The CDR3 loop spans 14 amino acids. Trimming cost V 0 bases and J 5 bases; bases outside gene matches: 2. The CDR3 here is CASSLGQGVTEAFF. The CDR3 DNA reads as TGCGCCAGCAGCTTGGGACAGGGGGTGACTGAAGCTTTCTTT.

CDR3 loop: CASSLPRDRGHEQYF. The CDR3 nucleotides read TGTGCCAGCAGCCTACCTCGGGACAGGGGCCACGAGCAGTACTTC. The J gene is TRBJ2-7, the V gene TRBV7-8; 10 positions match TRBD1. Germline trimming cut 5 bases from V and 5 bases from J; bases unmatched to any gene: 9. Germline lookup yields CDR1 SGHVS and CDR2 FQNEAQ. The CDR3 is 15 residues long.

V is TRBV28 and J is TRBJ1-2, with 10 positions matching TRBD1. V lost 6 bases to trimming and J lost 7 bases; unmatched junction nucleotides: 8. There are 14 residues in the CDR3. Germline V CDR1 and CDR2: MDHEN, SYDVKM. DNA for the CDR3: TGTGCCAGCAGCCGGACAGGGGGGGACAGTGGCTACACCTTC. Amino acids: CASSRTGGDSGYTF.

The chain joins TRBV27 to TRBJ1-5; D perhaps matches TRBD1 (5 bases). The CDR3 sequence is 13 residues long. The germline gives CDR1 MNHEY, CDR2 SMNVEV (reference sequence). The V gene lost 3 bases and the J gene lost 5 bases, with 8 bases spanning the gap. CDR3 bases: TGTGCCAGCAGTTTCAGGGAAGATCAGCCCCAGCATTTT. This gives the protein CASSFREDQPQHF.

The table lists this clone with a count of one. The CDR3 sequence is CASSKLRDGWRDEQYF. CDR3 in DNA: TGTGCCAGTAGCAAACTACGGGACGGGTGGAGGGACGAGCAGTACTTC. J is TRBJ2-7 and V is TRBV19; D is possibly TRBD2 (6 bases). This CDR3 has 16 amino acids. Trimming took 6 bases from V and 5 from J, leaving 23 bases between them. Germline V gene sequence: CDR1 LNHDA, CDR2 SQIVND (reference sequence). The full variable domain, with the rest looked up from reference TRBV19 and TRBJ2-7, is DGGITQSPKYLFRKEGQNVTLSCEQNLNHDAMYWYRQDPGQGLRLIYYSQIVNDFQKGDIAEGYSVSREKKESFPLTVTSAQKNPTAFYLCASSKLRDGWRDEQYFGPGTRLTVT.

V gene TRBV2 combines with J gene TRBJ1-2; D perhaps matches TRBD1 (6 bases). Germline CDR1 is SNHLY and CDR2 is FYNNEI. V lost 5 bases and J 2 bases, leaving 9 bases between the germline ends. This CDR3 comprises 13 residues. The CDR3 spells CASSPDRNYGYTF. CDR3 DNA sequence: TGTGCCAGCAGTCCGGACAGAAACTATGGCTACACCTTC.

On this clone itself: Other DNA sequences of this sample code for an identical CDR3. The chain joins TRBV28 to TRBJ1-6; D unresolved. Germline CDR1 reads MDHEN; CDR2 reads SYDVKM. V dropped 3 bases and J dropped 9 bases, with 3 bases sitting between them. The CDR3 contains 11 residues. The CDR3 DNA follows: TGTGCCAGCAGTTTGAGTTCACCCCTCCACTTT. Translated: CASSLSSPLHF.

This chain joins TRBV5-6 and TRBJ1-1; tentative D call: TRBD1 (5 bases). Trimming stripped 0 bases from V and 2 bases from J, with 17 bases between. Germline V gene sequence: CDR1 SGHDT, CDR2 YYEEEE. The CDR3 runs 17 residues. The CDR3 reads CASSLEPAQGGNTEAFF. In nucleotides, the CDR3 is TGTGCCAGCAGCTTGGAGCCCGCTCAGGGTGGAAACACTGAAGCTTTCTTT.

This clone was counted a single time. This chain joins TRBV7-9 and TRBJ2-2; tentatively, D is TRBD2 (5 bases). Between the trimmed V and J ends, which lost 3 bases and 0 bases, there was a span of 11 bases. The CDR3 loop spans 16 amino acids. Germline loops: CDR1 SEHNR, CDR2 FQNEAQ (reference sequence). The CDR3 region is CASSFGSDSNTGELFF. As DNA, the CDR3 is TGTGCCAGCAGCTTTGGGAGTGATTCGAACACCGGGGAGCTGTTTTTT.

CDR3 DNA: TGTGCCAGCAGCTCAGATACTACACTCGATAGCAATCAGCCCCAGCATTTT. It is translated as CASSSDTTLDSNQPQHF. This chain connects TRBV7-9 to TRBJ1-5; no definite D call. V lost 4 bases, J lost 0 bases, and 16 bases lay in between. Germline V gene sequence: CDR1 SEHNR, CDR2 FQNEAQ (reference sequence). The CDR3 loop spans 17 amino acids.

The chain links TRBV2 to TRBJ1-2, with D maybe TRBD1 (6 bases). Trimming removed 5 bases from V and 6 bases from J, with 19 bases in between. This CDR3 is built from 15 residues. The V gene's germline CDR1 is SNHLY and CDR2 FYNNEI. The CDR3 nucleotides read TGTGCCAGCAGTAAAGGGGGGGGCGTCGGAAATGGCTACACCTTC. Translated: CASSKGGGVGNGYTF.

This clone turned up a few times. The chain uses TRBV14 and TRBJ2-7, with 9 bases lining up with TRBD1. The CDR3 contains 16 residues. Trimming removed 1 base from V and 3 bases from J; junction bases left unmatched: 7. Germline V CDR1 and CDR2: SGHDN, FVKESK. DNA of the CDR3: TGTGCCAGCAGCCAAGCGCGGACAGGGGTTGGCTACGAGCAGTACTTC. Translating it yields CASSQARTGVGYEQYF.

As DNA, the CDR3 is TGCGCCAGCAGCTCGCACAGGGAAAGGTACGAGCAGTACTTC. This codes for CASSSHRERYEQYF. The chain links TRBV5-1 to TRBJ2-7, with D possibly TRBD1 on 6 matching bases. Germline CDR1 is SGHRS and CDR2 is YFSETQ. The CDR3 is 14 amino acids. V was clipped by 3 bases and J by 4 bases, with 14 bases between them.

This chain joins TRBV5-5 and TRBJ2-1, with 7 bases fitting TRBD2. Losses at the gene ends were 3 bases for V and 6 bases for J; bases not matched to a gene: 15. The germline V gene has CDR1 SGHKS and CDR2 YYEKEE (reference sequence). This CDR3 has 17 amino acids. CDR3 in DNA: TGTGCCAGCAGCTCGGGACGGCCGGGGGGTCTTGGCAATGAGCAGTTCTTC. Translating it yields CASSSGRPGGLGNEQFF.

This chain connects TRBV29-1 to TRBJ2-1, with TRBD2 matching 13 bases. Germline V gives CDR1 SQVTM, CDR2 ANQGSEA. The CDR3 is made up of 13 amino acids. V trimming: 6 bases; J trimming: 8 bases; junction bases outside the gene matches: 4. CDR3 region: CSVGGTSGDEQFF. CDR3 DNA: TGCAGCGTGGGGGGGACTAGCGGGGATGAGCAGTTCTTC.

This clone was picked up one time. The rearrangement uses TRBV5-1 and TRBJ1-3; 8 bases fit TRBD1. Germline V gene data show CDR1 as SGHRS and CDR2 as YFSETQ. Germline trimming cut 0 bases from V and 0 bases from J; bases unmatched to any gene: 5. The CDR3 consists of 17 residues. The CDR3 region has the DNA TGCGCCAGCAGCTTGGGGGGGACAGGCCCCTCTGGAAACACCATATATTTT. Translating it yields CASSLGGTGPSGNTIYF. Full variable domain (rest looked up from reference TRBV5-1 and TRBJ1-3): KAGVTQTPRYLIKTRGQQVTLSCSPISGHRSVSWYQQTPGQGLQFLFEYFSETQRNKGNFPGRFSGRQFSNSRSEMNVSTLELGDSALYLCASSLGGTGPSGNTIYFGEGSWLTVV.

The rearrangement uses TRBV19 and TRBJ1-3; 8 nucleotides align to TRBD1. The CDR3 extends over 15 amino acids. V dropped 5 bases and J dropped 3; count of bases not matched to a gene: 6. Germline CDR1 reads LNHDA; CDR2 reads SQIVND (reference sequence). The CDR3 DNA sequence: TGTGCCAGTAGTTCCCACGACAGGGGTGGAAACACCATATATTTT. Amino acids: CASSSHDRGGNTIYF. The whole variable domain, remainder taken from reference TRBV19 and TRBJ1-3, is DGGITQSPKYLFRKEGQNVTLSCEQNLNHDAMYWYRQDPGQGLRLIYYSQIVNDFQKGDIAEGYSVSREKKESFPLTVTSAQKNPTAFYLCASSSHDRGGNTIYFGEGSWLTVV.

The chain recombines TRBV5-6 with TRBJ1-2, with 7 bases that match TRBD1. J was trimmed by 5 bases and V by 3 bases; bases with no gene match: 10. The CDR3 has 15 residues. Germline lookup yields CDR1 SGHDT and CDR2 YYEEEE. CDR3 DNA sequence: TGTGCCAGCAGCTGGACCGGGACAGCGTATTATGGCTACACCTTC. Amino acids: CASSWTGTAYYGYTF.

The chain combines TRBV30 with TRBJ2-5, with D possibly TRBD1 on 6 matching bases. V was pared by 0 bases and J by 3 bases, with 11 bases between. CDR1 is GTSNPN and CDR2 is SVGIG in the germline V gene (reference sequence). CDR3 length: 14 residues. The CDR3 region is CAWSVRHREETQYF. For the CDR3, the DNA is TGTGCCTGGAGTGTACGTCACAGGGAAGAGACCCAGTACTTC.

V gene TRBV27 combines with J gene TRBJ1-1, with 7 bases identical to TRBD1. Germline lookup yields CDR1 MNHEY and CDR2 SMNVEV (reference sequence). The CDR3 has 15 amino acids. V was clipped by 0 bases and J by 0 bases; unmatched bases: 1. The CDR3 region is CASSLSDRVNTEAFF. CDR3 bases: TGTGCCAGCAGTTTATCCGACAGGGTGAACACTGAAGCTTTCTTT.